The rows below give T cell receptor beta chains drawn from one sample of a study of memory CD8 T cells in hepatitis C reinfection. Data came from immunoSEQ multiplex PCR; TCRdb stores just in-frame clones and leaves some out. This sample yields a few thousand clones, of which around 90% are seen a single time; 20% to 30% belongs to the top ten. Sequencing used naive CD8+ T cells sorted from blood. All receptors come from a man aged 50-60 years with hepatitis C virus infection. The CDR3 runs from the conserved cysteine through the conserved F or W. The D gene is left open where the match is weak. Size values are once, few and many counts, or a class for expanded clones, and some rows have none.

clone_size,d_call,j_call,cdr3_length,v_call,cdr3_aa,cdr3_nt
NA,NA,TRBJ2-7,14,TRBV28,CASRMRNSAYEQYF,TGTGCCAGCAGAATGCGGAATTCAGCCTACGAGCAGTACTTC
NA,TRBD2,TRBJ2-1,15,TRBV27,CASSPGLAVSNEQFF,TGTGCCAGCAGCCCGGGACTAGCGGTTTCTAATGAGCAGTTCTTC
NA,TRBD2,TRBJ2-1,17,TRBV27,CASSLSLGGSSYNEQFF,TGTGCCAGCAGTTTAAGTCTCGGCGGGAGTTCCTACAATGAGCAGTTCTTC
NA,NA,TRBJ1-1,15,TRBV30,CAWAVGAVMRTEAFF,TGTGCCTGGGCGGTTGGGGCCGTAATGAGGACTGAAGCTTTCTTT
few,TRBD1,TRBJ2-7,12,TRBV6-1,CASSGDSYEQYF,TGTGCCAGCAGCGGGGACAGCTACGAGCAGTACTTC
NA,NA,TRBJ2-7,15,TRBV4-3,CASSQEVPPLGEQYF,TGCGCCAGCAGCCAAGAGGTCCCACCCCTCGGGGAGCAGTACTTC
NA,NA,TRBJ2-4,13,TRBV5-4,CASSSSNPNIQYF,TGTGCCAGCAGCTCGAGCAACCCAAACATTCAGTACTTC
NA,NA,TRBJ2-2,14,TRBV13,CASSPRVGTGELFF,TGTGCCAGCAGCCCGAGGGTCGGCACCGGGGAGCTGTTTTTT
NA,NA,TRBJ1-2,15,TRBV29-1,CSVEGVRGANYGYTF,TGCAGCGTTGAAGGGGTCAGGGGAGCTAACTATGGCTACACCTTC
NA,NA,TRBJ1-1,17,TRBV11-3,CASSLVAGRVVDTEAFF,TGTGCCAGCAGCTTAGTTGCGGGTAGAGTAGTGGACACTGAAGCTTTCTTT
NA,TRBD2,TRBJ2-1,20,TRBV19,CASSMASEREERYEGYEQFF,TGTGCCAGTAGTATGGCTTCTGAGCGGGAGGAACGGTACGAGGGGTATGAGCAGTTCTTC
NA,TRBD2,TRBJ2-1,15,TRBV7-3,CASSRLAGPRDEQFF,TGTGCCAGCTCCCGACTAGCGGGACCGAGGGATGAGCAGTTCTTC
NA,TRBD2,TRBJ2-7,17,TRBV23-1,CASSQSLAAGATYEQYF,TGCGCCAGCAGTCAATCGTTGGCAGCGGGAGCAACCTACGAGCAGTACTTC
NA,TRBD2,TRBJ2-1,15,TRBV27,CASSRLAGGYNEQFF,TGTGCCAGCAGTCGACTAGCGGGAGGCTACAATGAGCAGTTCTTC
NA,NA,TRBJ1-5,16,TRBV19,CASSIFDRFSNQPQHF,TGTGCCAGTAGTATCTTCGACAGATTTAGCAATCAGCCCCAGCATTTT
NA,NA,TRBJ1-5,15,TRBV9,CASSRTAGSNQPQHF,TGTGCCAGCAGCCGGACAGCCGGTAGCAATCAGCCCCAGCATTTT
once,NA,TRBJ1-5,16,TRBV6-1,CASSAKGVQANQPQHF,TGTGCCAGCAGTGCCAAGGGGGTACAGGCCAATCAGCCCCAGCATTTT
NA,NA,TRBJ2-7,14,TRBV27,CASSLSKGGYEQYF,TGTGCCAGCAGTTTATCAAAAGGGGGTTACGAGCAGTACTTC
once,NA,TRBJ2-1,14,TRBV13,CASSLWEAPNEQFF,TGTGCCAGCAGCTTGTGGGAGGCCCCCAATGAGCAGTTCTTC
NA,NA,TRBJ1-5,16,TRBV28,CASTISYSLANQPQHF,TGTGCCAGCACCATAAGTTACTCCCTAGCGAATCAGCCCCAGCATTTT
NA,TRBD1,TRBJ2-7,19,TRBV7-2,CASSLAKFTEDRETYEQYF,TGTGCCAGCAGCTTAGCCAAATTCACAGAGGACAGGGAAACCTACGAGCAGTACTTC
NA,NA,TRBJ1-2,11,TRBV30,CAWNGASGYTF,TGTGCCTGGAACGGAGCCTCGGGCTACACCTTC
NA,TRBD1,TRBJ2-1,14,TRBV27,CASRDRGPYNEQFF,TGTGCCAGCAGGGACAGGGGCCCCTACAATGAGCAGTTCTTC
NA,NA,TRBJ2-1,15,TRBV7-2,CASSFYASSYNEQFF,TGTGCCAGCAGCTTCTACGCGAGCTCCTACAATGAGCAGTTCTTC
NA,TRBD2,TRBJ2-7,15,TRBV5-3,CARSVGEGRPEEQYF,TGTGCCAGAAGCGTTGGGGAGGGCCGTCCGGAAGAGCAGTACTTC
NA,TRBD2,TRBJ2-1,16,TRBV5-6,CASSSYGEREYNEQFF,TGTGCCAGCAGTTCTTATGGCGAGCGGGAGTACAATGAGCAGTTCTTC
NA,TRBD2,TRBJ2-1,14,TRBV29-1,CSVVGGSSYNEQFF,TGCAGCGTTGTGGGCGGGAGCTCCTACAATGAGCAGTTCTTC
NA,TRBD2,TRBJ2-1,16,TRBV4-3,CASSQDPLAGYNEQFF,TGCGCCAGCAGCCAAGATCCCCTAGCGGGGTACAATGAGCAGTTCTTC
NA,NA,TRBJ2-3,14,TRBV28,CASSFVAGTDTQYF,TGTGCCAGCAGTTTCGTAGCGGGCACAGATACGCAGTATTTT
NA,TRBD1,TRBJ1-1,13,TRBV2,CASSGGTGAEAFF,TGTGCCAGCAGTGGGGGGACAGGGGCTGAAGCTTTCTTT
NA,NA,TRBJ2-1,12,TRBV11-2,CASSSGGYEQFF,TGTGCCAGCAGCTCCGGCGGGTATGAGCAGTTCTTC
NA,NA,TRBJ1-2,14,TRBV27,CASSLLRETGGYTF,TGTGCCAGCAGTTTATTAAGGGAAACAGGGGGCTACACCTTC
NA,NA,TRBJ1-2,14,TRBV28,CASSPSTGSSGYTF,TGTGCCAGCAGTCCCTCTACAGGGTCGAGCGGCTACACCTTC
NA,TRBD1,TRBJ2-3,16,TRBV6-5,CASSWDRGASTDTQYF,TGTGCCAGCAGTTGGGACAGGGGGGCTAGCACAGATACGCAGTATTTT
NA,NA,TRBJ2-1,13,TRBV30,CAWSLARAGEQFF,TGTGCCTGGAGCCTCGCCAGGGCTGGTGAGCAGTTCTTC
NA,TRBD2,TRBJ2-7,15,TRBV5-5,CASSQDPGGSYEQYF,TGCGCCAGCAGCCAAGATCCGGGGGGGTCCTACGAGCAGTACTTC
NA,TRBD1,TRBJ1-1,13,TRBV7-2,CASSTRTGNEAFF,TGTGCCAGCAGCACACGGACAGGCAATGAAGCTTTCTTT
NA,TRBD2,TRBJ2-7,13,TRBV6-1,CASNERGPYEQYF,TGTGCCAGCAACGAGCGGGGCCCCTACGAGCAGTACTTC
NA,TRBD2,TRBJ2-1,18,TRBV4-3,CASSQGGLAANLYNEQFF,TGCGCCAGCAGCCAAGGAGGTCTAGCGGCAAATCTCTACAATGAGCAGTTCTTC
NA,TRBD1,TRBJ1-4,15,TRBV7-8,CASSLAGQSNEKLFF,TGTGCCAGCAGCCTGGCGGGACAGAGTAATGAAAAACTGTTTTTT
NA,NA,TRBJ2-7,13,TRBV4-1,CASSENRDYEQYF,TGCGCCAGCAGCGAGAACAGGGACTACGAGCAGTACTTC
NA,NA,TRBJ2-7,14,TRBV4-1,CASSFRRDNYEQYF,TGCGCCAGCAGCTTCCGCCGGGACAATTACGAGCAGTACTTC
NA,NA,TRBJ1-2,14,TRBV10-1,CASTLPGQATGYTF,TGCGCCAGCACGCTTCCCGGACAAGCCACGGGCTACACCTTC
NA,NA,TRBJ2-7,15,TRBV5-1,CASSSLDSNLYEQYF,TGCGCCAGCAGCTCCCTGGACAGCAACCTCTACGAGCAGTACTTC
NA,NA,TRBJ2-5,15,TRBV5-4,CASSSSGTPKETQYF,TGTGCCAGCAGCTCCTCCGGGACTCCCAAAGAGACCCAGTACTTC
once,NA,TRBJ2-7,13,TRBV28,CASRSRGVDEQYF,TGTGCCAGCAGAAGCAGGGGGGTGGACGAGCAGTACTTC
NA,TRBD2,TRBJ2-1,16,TRBV27,CASTPGTSGGINEQFF,TGTGCCAGCACCCCCGGGACTAGCGGGGGTATCAATGAGCAGTTCTTC
NA,TRBD2,TRBJ2-7,13,TRBV6-1,CASNERGPYEQYF,TGTGCCAGCAACGAGCGGGGCCCCTACGAGCAGTACTTC